What follows are 7 T cell receptor beta chains derived from one specimen sequenced in a study of control samples from healthy donors and cancer patients (dated by TCRdb to 2018 to 2020). Receptors were amplified or captured by the immunoSEQ multiplex PCR assay. TCRdb obtained this table from immuneACCESS and retained in-frame rearrangements with V and J assigned. These tables miss some clones; where compared with another copy, unresolved V genes account for less than half of the shortfall, and the remainder is unexplained. The table for this sample lists some 120,000 clones; over 90% of them were counted only once. About 2.6% of the sample is taken by the ten largest. The sample taken for sequencing was blood. The receptors stem from a young man in good health.

This clone has just one count. The chain links TRBV6-5 to TRBJ2-5; no clear D. The CDR3 covers 12 residues. Germline V gives CDR1 MNHEY, CDR2 SVGAGI. The V end was cut by 5 bases, the J end by 9 bases, with 13 bases between. The CDR3 is CASSPYHYPQYF. In nucleotides, the CDR3 is TGTGCCAGCAGTCCCTACCACTACCCCCAGTACTTC.

The J gene is TRBJ1-1, the V gene TRBV5-1; D is unresolved. Germline assignment: CDR1 SGHRS and CDR2 YFSETQ. Trimming removed 0 bases at V and 5 bases at J, with 20 bases between. This CDR3 has 17 residues. CDR3 DNA: TGCGCCAGCAGCTTGGCATCCACACATCCCTCCGGGACTGAAGCTTTCTTT. Protein sequence: CASSLASTHPSGTEAFF. Filled out from reference TRBV5-1 and TRBJ1-1, the complete variable domain reads KAGVTQTPRYLIKTRGQQVTLSCSPISGHRSVSWYQQTPGQGLQFLFEYFSETQRNKGNFPGRFSGRQFSNSRSEMNVSTLELGDSALYLCASSLASTHPSGTEAFFGQGTRLTVV.

The V and J genes are TRBV27 and TRBJ1-6; TRBD1 might be the D (6 bases). Germline values: CDR1 MNHEY, CDR2 SMNVEV (reference sequence). V was shortened by 3 bases and J by 7 bases, with 10 bases between the two germline ends. The CDR3 length is 14 residues. CDR3 bases: TGTGCCAGCAGTTTGTTGACAGGCAATTCACCCCTCCACTTT. Its protein is CASSLLTGNSPLHF.

The chain recombines TRBV2 with TRBJ1-2; 7 positions match TRBD1. The CDR3 contains 14 residues. Per the germline V gene, CDR1 is SNHLY and CDR2 is FYNNEI. V gave up 4 bases and J gave up 7 bases; unmatched junction bases: 9. CDR3 coding DNA: TGTGCCAGCAGTGGCCAAGGGGGCGAGGTTGGCTACACCTTC. It yields the protein CASSGQGGEVGYTF.

The CDR3 bases are TGTGCCAGATCACTAGCGGGGGGTTCAGATACGCAGTATTTT. Its translation is CARSLAGGSDTQYF. The J gene is TRBJ2-3, the V gene TRBV19, with TRBD2 matching 12 bases. The CDR3 has 14 amino acids. Germline values: CDR1 LNHDA, CDR2 SQIVND (reference sequence). Trimming removed 9 bases from V and 4 bases from J; junction bases left unmatched: 5.

The chain links TRBV2 to TRBJ1-6; 7 nucleotides match TRBD1. Germline V lookup: CDR1 SNHLY, CDR2 FYNNEI. The J segment lost 10 bases and the V segment lost 7 bases, leaving 7 bases of the junction unmatched. The CDR3 loop spans 13 amino acids. CDR3 DNA sequence: TGTGCCAGCATTATGACAGGGACCTCACCCCTCCACTTT. It yields the protein CASIMTGTSPLHF.

The V gene is TRBV4-1, the J gene TRBJ1-2; D remains ambiguous. The CDR3 has 18 residues. V lost 2 bases, J lost 0 bases, and 19 bases lay in between. Germline values: CDR1 MGHRA, CDR2 YSYEKL. CDR3 protein: CASSQSKLGDPPNYGYTF. The CDR3 nucleotides read TGCGCCAGCAGCCAATCTAAGTTGGGAGACCCCCCTAACTATGGCTACACCTTC.